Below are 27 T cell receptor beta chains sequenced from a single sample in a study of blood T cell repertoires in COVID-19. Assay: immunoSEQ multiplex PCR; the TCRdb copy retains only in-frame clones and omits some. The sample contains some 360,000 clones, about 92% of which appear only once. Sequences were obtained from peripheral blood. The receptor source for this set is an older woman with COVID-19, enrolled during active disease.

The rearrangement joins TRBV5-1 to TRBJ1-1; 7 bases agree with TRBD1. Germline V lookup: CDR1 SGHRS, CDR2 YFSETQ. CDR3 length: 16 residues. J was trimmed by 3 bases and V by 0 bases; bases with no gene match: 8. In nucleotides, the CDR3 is TGCGCCAGCAGCTTGGAGGGGCCCAGGGGGGACACTGAAGCTTTCTTT. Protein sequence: CASSLEGPRGDTEAFF.

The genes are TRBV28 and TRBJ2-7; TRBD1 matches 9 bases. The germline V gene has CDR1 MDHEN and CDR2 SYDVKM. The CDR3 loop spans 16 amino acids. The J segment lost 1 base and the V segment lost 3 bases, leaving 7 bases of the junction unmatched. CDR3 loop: CASSFGGTGLSYEQYF. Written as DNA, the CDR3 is TGTGCCAGCAGTTTCGGTGGGACAGGGCTTTCCTACGAGCAGTACTTC.

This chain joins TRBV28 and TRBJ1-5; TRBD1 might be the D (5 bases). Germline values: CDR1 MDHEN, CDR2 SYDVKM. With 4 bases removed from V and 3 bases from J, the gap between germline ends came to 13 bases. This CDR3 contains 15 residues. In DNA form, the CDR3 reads TGTGCCAGCAGTTCAGGGACGGGAGACAATCAGCCCCAGCATTTT. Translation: CASSSGTGDNQPQHF.

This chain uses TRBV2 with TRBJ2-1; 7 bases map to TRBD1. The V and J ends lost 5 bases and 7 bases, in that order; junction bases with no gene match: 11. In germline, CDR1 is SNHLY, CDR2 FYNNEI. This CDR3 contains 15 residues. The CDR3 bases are TGTGCCAGCAGTTGGCCGACAGGGTCGAAAAATGAGCAGTTCTTC. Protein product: CASSWPTGSKNEQFF.

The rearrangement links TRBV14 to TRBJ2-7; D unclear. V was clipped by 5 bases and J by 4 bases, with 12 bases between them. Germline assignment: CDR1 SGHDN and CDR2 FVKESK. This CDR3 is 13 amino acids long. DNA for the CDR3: TGTGCCAGCAGCTCAAGTTGGCAGTACGAGCAGTACTTC. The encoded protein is CASSSSWQYEQYF. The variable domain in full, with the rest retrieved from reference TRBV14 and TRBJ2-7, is EAGVTQFPSHSVIEKGQTVTLRCDPISGHDNLYWYRRVMGKEIKFLLHFVKESKQDESGMPNNRFLAERTGGTYSTLKVQPAELEDSGVYFCASSSSWQYEQYFGPGTRLTVT.

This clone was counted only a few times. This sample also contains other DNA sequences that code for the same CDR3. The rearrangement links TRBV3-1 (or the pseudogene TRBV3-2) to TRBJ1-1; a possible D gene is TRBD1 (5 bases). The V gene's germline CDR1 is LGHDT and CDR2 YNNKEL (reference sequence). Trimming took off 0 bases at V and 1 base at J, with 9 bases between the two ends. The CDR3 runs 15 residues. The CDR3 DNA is TGTGCCAGCAGCCAAGATGGGAGGGGGAACACTGAAGCTTTCTTT. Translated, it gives CASSQDGRGNTEAFF.

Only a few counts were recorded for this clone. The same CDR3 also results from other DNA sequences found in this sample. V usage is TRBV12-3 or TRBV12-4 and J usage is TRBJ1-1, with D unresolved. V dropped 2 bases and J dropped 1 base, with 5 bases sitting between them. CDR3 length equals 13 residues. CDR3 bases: TGTGCCAGCAGTTTAATGGCGAACACTGAAGCTTTCTTT. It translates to CASSLMANTEAFF.

The CDR3 nucleotides are TGTGCCAGCGTAGAGGGCTTGAACACTGAAGCTTTCTTT. Its translation is CASVEGLNTEAFF. J is TRBJ1-1 and V is TRBV2; D call uncertain. The CDR3 is 13 residues long. With 8 bases removed from V and 0 bases from J, the gap between germline ends came to 10 bases. Germline CDR1 is SNHLY and CDR2 is FYNNEI.

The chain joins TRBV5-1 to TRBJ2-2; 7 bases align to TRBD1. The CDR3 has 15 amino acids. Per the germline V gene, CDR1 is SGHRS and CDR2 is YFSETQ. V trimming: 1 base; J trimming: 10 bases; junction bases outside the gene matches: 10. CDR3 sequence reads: CASSLLNRGFEELFF. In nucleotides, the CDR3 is TGCGCCAGCAGCTTGTTGAACAGGGGCTTTGAGGAGCTGTTTTTT.

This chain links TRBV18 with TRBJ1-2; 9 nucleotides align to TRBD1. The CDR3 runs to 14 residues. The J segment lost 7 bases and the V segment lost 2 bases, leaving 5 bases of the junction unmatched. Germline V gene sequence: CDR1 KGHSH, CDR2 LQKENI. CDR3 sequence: CASSPGTGFPGYTF. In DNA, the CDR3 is TGTGCCAGCTCACCAGGGACAGGGTTTCCTGGCTACACCTTC.

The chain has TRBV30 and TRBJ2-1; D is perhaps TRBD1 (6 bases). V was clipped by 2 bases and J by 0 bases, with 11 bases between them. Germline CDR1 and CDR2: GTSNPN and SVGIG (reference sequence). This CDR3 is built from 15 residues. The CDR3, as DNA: TGTGCCTGGAGTAGGGACACCAGCTCCTACAATGAGCAGTTCTTC. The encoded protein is CAWSRDTSSYNEQFF.

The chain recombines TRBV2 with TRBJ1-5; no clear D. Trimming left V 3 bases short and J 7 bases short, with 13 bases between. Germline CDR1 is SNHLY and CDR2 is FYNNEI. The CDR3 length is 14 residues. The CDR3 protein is CASSEFGVHQPQHF. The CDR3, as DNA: TGTGCCAGCAGTGAGTTCGGGGTCCACCAGCCCCAGCATTTT.

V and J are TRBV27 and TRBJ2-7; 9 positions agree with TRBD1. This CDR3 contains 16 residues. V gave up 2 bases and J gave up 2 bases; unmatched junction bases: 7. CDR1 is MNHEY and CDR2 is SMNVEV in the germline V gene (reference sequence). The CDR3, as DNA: TGTGCCAGCAGTTTAGCCTGGGACAGGGAGACCTACGAGCAGTACTTC. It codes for CASSLAWDRETYEQYF.

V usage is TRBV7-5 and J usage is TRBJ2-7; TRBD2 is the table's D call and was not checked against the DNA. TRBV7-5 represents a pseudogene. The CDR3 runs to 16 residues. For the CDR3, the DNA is TGTGCCAGAATTCGGCCGGGGGAGGGTCTCTCCTACGAGCAGTACTTC. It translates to CARIRPGEGLSYEQYF.

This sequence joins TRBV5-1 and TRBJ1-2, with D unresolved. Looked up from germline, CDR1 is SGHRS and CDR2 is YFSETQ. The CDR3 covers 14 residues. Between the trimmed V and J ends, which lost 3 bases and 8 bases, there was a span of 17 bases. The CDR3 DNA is TGCGCCAGCAGCTCCTCTACACCACCCAGGGGCTACACCTTC. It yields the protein CASSSSTPPRGYTF.

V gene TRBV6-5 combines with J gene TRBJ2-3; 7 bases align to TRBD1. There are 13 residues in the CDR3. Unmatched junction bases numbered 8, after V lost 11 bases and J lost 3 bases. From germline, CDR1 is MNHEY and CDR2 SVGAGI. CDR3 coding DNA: TGTGCCGTTAAGGGGGCAACTACAGATACGCAGTATTTT. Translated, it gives CAVKGATTDTQYF.

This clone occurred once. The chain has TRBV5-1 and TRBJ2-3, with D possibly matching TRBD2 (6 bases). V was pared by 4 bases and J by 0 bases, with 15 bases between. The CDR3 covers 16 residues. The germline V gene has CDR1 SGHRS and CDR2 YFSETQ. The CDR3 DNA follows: TGCGCCAGCAGCCTCAGACTGGGGGGAAGCACAGATACGCAGTATTTT. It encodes CASSLRLGGSTDTQYF.

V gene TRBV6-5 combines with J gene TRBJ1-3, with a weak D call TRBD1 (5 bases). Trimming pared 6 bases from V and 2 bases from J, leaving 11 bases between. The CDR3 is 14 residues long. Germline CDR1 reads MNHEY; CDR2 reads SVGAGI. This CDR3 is CASSREEAGNTIYF. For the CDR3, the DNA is TGTGCCAGCAGCAGGGAGGAAGCTGGAAACACCATATATTTT.

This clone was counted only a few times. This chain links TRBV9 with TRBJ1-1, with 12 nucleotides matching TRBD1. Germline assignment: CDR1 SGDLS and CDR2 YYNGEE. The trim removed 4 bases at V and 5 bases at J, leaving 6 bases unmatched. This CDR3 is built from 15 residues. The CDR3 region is CASSSPGQGATEAFF. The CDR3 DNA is TGTGCCAGCAGCTCCCCGGGACAGGGGGCAACTGAAGCTTTCTTT.

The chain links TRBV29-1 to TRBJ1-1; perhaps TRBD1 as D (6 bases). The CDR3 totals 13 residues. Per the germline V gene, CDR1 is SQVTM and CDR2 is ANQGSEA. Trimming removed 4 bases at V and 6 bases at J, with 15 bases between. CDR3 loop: CSVADRRVSEAFF. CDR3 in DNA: TGCAGCGTTGCCGACAGGCGGGTTTCTGAAGCTTTCTTT.

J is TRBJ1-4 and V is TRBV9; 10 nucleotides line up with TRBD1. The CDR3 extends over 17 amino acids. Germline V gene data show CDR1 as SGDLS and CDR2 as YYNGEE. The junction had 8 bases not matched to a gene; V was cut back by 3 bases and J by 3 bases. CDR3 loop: CASSEGTGVGANEKLFF. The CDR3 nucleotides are TGTGCCAGCAGCGAAGGGACAGGGGTTGGTGCTAATGAAAAACTGTTTTTT.

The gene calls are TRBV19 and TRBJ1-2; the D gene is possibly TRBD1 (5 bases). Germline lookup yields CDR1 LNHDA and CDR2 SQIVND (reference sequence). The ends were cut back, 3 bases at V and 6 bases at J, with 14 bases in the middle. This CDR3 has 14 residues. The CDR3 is CASSMWKGVDGYTF. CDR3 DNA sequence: TGTGCCAGTAGTATGTGGAAAGGGGTGGATGGCTACACCTTC.

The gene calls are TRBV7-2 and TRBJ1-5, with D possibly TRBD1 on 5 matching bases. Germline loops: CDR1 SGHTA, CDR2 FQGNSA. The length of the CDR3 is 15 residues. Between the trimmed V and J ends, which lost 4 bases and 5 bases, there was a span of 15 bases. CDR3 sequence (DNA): TGTGCCAGCAGCTCCAGCCGGGGGAACCATCAGCCCCAGCATTTT. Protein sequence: CASSSSRGNHQPQHF.

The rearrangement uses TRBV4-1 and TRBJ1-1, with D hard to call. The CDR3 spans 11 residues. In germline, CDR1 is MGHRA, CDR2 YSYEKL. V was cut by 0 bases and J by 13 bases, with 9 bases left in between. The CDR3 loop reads CASSQEDIVFF. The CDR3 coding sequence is TGCGCCAGCAGCCAAGAAGACATCGTTTTCTTT.

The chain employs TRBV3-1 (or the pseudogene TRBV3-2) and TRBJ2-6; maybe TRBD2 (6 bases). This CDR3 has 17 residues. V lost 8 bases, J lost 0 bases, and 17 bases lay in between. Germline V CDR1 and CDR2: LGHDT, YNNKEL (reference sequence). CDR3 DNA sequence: TGTGCCAGCCGGAGGGGTGGAGGAACCTCTGGGGCCAACGTCCTGACTTTC. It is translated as CASRRGGGTSGANVLTF.

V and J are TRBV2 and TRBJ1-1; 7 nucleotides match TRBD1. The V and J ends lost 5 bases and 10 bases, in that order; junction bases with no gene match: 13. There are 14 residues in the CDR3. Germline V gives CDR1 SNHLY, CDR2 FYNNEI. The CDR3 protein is CASSSGTVAGGAFF. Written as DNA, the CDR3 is TGTGCCAGCAGTTCCGGGACAGTTGCCGGAGGAGCTTTCTTT.

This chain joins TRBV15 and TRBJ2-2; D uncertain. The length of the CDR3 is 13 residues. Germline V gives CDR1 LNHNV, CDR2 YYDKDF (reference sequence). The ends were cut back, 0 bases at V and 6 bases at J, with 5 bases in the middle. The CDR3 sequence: CATSRDYSGELFF. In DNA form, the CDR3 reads TGTGCCACCAGCAGAGATTATTCCGGGGAGCTGTTTTTT.